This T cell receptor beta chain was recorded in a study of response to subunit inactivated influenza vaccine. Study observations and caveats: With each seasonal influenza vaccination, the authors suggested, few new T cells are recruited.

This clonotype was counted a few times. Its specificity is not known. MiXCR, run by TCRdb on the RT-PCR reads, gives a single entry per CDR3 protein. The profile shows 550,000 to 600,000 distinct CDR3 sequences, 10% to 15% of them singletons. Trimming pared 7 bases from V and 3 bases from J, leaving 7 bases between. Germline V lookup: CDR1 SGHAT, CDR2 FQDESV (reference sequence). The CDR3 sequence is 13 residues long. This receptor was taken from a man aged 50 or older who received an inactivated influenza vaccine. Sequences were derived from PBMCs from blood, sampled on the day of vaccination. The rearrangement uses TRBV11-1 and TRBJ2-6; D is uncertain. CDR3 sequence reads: CASNQVGANVLTF. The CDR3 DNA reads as TGTGCCAGCAACCAGGTTGGGGCCAACGTCCTGACTTTC.